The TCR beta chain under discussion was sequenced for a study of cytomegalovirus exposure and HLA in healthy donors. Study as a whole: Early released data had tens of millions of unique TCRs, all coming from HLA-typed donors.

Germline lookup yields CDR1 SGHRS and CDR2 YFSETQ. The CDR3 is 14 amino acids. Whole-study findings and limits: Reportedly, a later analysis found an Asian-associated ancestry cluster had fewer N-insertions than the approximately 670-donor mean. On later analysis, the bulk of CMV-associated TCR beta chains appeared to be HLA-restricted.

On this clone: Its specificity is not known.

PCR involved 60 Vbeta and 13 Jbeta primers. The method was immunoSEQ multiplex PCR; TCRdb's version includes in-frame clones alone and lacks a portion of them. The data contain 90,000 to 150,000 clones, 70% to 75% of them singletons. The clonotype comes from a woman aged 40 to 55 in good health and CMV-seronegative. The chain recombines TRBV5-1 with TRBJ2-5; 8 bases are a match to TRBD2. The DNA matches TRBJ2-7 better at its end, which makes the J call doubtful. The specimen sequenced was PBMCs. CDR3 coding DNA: TGCGCCAGCAGCTCCCGGACTAGCCTCTACGAGCAGTACTTC. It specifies CASSSRTSLYEQYF.